This T cell receptor beta chain was sequenced in a study of cytomegalovirus exposure and HLA in healthy donors (TCRdb year 2017). Concerning the study at large: In an earlier analysis of fewer than 750 of the donors, about 260 Gb of sequence data and roughly 100 million unique TCR beta sequences from roughly 180 million T cells were reported. Roughly 300 gigabases of sequencing data and roughly 90 million unique TCR sequences were included in an early release covering around 600 HLA-typed donors. Of the 300 to 450 genotyped donors, 81% were placed in the genetic ancestry cluster associated with self-reported Caucasian donors. The study aimed to test whether signatures of past pathogen exposure could be identified by cataloging public T cell receptors. The study profiled the T cell repertoires of 500 to 800 subjects by immunosequencing and related them to cytomegalovirus serostatus. A separate validation cohort of roughly 110 different subjects was used in addition to the roughly 700-subject first cohort. The study combined high-throughput TCR immunosequencing, statistical association of individual TCRs with disease status, and machine learning to predict cytomegalovirus infection status. A later analysis re-analyzed previously published TCR beta repertoires from several hundred donors and added high-resolution HLA genotyping to study TCR occurrence patterns. Rather than using new phenotypic data, the later analysis identified candidate immune exposures from TCR beta sequences and from how often those sequences occurred across donors. An earlier analysis of more than 450 of the donors used high-throughput TCR beta sequencing to judge whether each TCR beta V gene segment behaved as functional or pseudogenic. Donor age, sex, ethnicity and CMV serostatus were collected together with the repertoire data. In a later genetic analysis, genome-wide SNP genotypes for about 65% of the 666 donors were used, and that subset was treated as a discovery cohort. Every discovery cohort repertoire had been produced on one sequencing platform. Both class I and class II loci were covered by HLA typing, at four-digit resolution. Typing coverage differed by locus: A, B, C, DRB1 and DQB1 were typed in about 629-640 donors, DQA1 in approximately 520, DPA1 in 600 to 610, and DPB1 in just under 490. Roughly five DR-DQ haplotypes were treated as single units for association and clustering because of strong linkage in the cohort. Among several hundred genotyped donors of the cohort, an average of about 240,000 unique TCR beta nucleotide sequences was sequenced per donor, of which 15% to 20% were non-productive. The paper's findings and limits, for the study overall: In a later genetic analysis, a missense DCLRE1C variant was associated with V-gene and J-gene trimming of TCR beta chains, and the association was replicated in an independent cohort. Compared with equally common non-associated chains, HLA-associated TCR beta chains in a later analysis were more clonally expanded and had lower generation probabilities. Correlated functional status among segregating V segments might be attributable to linkage disequilibrium, but an unknown experimental factor could not be ruled out. Strong co-occurrence of HLA alleles, especially DR and DQ, made assigning TCR associations to individual alleles difficult. In an earlier analysis of over 550 of the donors, most TCR beta V segments were observed in productive rearrangements about 90% or about 30% of the time, broadly matching IMGT annotations. In this cohort, only TCR beta chains were sequenced, and detectable features were limited by the absence of alpha or paired-chain data. Because HLA typing was unavailable for some donors at each locus, only the typed subset was used in association tests. In a later analysis, several top co-occurrence clusters were reported to appear linked to parvovirus B19, influenza, CMV and Epstein-Barr virus. Most TCR sequences were observed very rarely across donors, whereas some public TCRs were present in many individuals. Some IMGT-functional V segments, including TRBV6-2 and TRBV6-3, could not be told apart with the 87-base-pair reads, so those segments were excluded. Most CMV-associated TCR beta chains appeared to be HLA-restricted in a later analysis, and the HLA associations seemed to be driven largely by CMV exposure. The authors suggested that the approach could potentially be extended to other disease states and immunological phenotypes. According to a later genetic analysis, donors in an Asian-associated ancestry cluster had fewer N-insertions in productive TCRs than the approximately 670-donor mean. A later analysis associated 15,000 to 20,000 TCR beta sequences with specific HLA alleles at a false discovery rate of 0.05. A group of highly shared sequence variants was considered likely to be a technical artifact of the sequencing pipeline. The presence/absence analyses assumed that sequencing depth was roughly uniform across donors, and that assumption may not be true. Three of the identified cytomegalovirus-associated TCR beta chains were confirmed in vitro to be specific for cytomegalovirus antigens. Fewer than 20 rarely observed V segments, including chromosome 9 orphons, were excluded from the earlier analysis of 550 to 700 of the donors because counts were too low. A further reported finding was that TCR beta sequences accurately predicted the HLA-A and HLA-B alleles for most subjects in the first cohort. In a later analysis, the rate of TCR association differed among HLA loci, with DRB1 alleles having the most associated TCRs and HLA-C alleles having the fewest. Immune exposure information for the cohort was limited to CMV serostatus. The study gave a list of some 150 TCR beta chains associated with cytomegalovirus. In both the original and validation cohorts, the classifier was reported to diagnose cytomegalovirus status with high specificity and sensitivity.

This clone is a singleton in its sample. Its recognized antigen is unknown. No per-base quality is available; no much larger clone lies one base away. In total, fewer than 750 healthy bone marrow donors made up the cohort. All cohort members were sampled while nominally healthy, although unrecorded immune exposures were likely present. The donor was CMV seropositive and was included in the group of 250 to 300 seropositive cohort members. Every donor gave a peripheral blood sample, and the peripheral blood mononuclear cells from that sample were used for TCR beta sequencing. Genomic DNA was extracted from the blood cell samples with the Qiagen DNeasy Blood Extraction Kit. The library was produced with the immunoSEQ multiplex PCR assay. A mixture of 60 forward primers for TCR Vbeta segments and 13 reverse primers for TCR Jbeta segments was used in the multiplex PCR. The CDR3 region of rearranged TCR beta genes was amplified from genomic DNA by a multiplex PCR assay. The Illumina HiSeq System was used to sequence the amplified TCR beta libraries as 87-base-pair reads. From the authors' description of their analysis: A later analysis counted about 76 million unique TCR beta chains across the 666 repertoires, and 9.5 million to 11 million of these chains were shared by at least two donors. Raw reads were error-corrected and collapsed into unique sequences with a nearest-neighbor algorithm that merged closely related sequences to remove PCR and sequencing errors. Alignment of CDR3 sequences to IMGT reference sequences was used to assign V, D and J gene segments. For a sequence to be retained, a match of at least six nucleotides was required to both a V gene segment and a J gene segment. Rearrangements were classified as productive when the CDR3 lacked stop codons and remained in frame with V and J, and all other rearrangements were classified as non-productive. Following IMGT convention, CDR3 was defined as the stretch from the second conserved V-encoded cysteine to the conserved J-encoded phenylalanine. The earlier analysis of fewer than 700 of the donors excluded sequences that lacked an unambiguous match to a single V gene segment. In an earlier analysis of 587 of the donors, a V segment was called functional when productive rearrangements were above 56.7%, and segregating when the standard deviation between donors exceeded 5%. A statistical classification framework was developed to diagnose cytomegalovirus status using the catalog of TCR beta chain sequences. V and J gene assignment, in a later analysis, came from comparing TCR nucleotide sequences with IMGT/GENE-DB human TR gene sequences. The TCRdist pipeline was used in a later analysis to assign CDR3 sequences and most-parsimonious VDJ recombination scenarios. A later analysis defined each TCR beta chain by its CDR3 amino acid sequence plus V-gene family, and excluded reads lacking a unique V-gene family. To address suspected cross-contamination and a sequencing artifact, a later analysis removed around 600 highly shared, low-generation-probability nucleotide sequences. In a later analysis, a clonal expansion index was calculated for each public chain from normalized within-repertoire ranks of inferred template counts. In a later analysis, generation probabilities were computed with a VDJ recombination model fitted to out-of-frame rearrangements, and the resulting probabilities were checked against IGoR. Hypergeometric tests were used in a later analysis to score TCR-TCR, TCR-HLA and TCR-CMV co-occurrence, with a repertoire-size bias correction applied to the TCR pairs. In a later analysis, false discovery rates were estimated by permuting HLA or CMV assignments 20 times. In a later analysis, co-occurring TCRs were grouped with DBSCAN, and TCRdist sequence similarity was added when clustering was performed within HLA-allele-positive subsets. Co-occurrence clustering excluded repertoires with fewer than 30,000 or more than 120,000 public chains, plus five with anomalous nucleotide sharing. The table was pulled from immuneACCESS by TCRdb, which kept in-frame rearrangements only. Such tables lose some clones; where checked, under half of the loss comes from unresolved V genes, and the rest has no known cause. V, J and clone size are taken as reported in that table, and D and trimming were inferred from the DNA itself. Within this sample are approximately 160,000 clones, with approximately 67% of them counted one time only. The biggest ten clones account for 4.5% of the sample.

The CDR3 spans 12 residues, from the cysteine through the phenylalanine. The sequence is cut down to CDR3 DNA, 36 bases in frame from base 1. Trimming costs V 5 bases and J 8 bases, and their ends lie 12 bases apart. CDR1 and CDR2 are drawn from the germline V gene (reference sequence): SEHNR, FQNEAQ. This TCR came from a woman aged 18-35 years in good health and CMV-seropositive. The material sequenced was PBMCs. Recombination connected TRBV7-9 to TRBJ1-2; a tentative D call is TRBD1 (5 bases match). The CDR3 loop reads CASSPQGWGYTF. The nucleotide sequence reads TGTGCCAGCAGCCCCCAGGGTTGGGGCTACACCTTC.